This is a list of T cell receptor beta chains from one sample in a study of CD8 T cells in Susac syndrome. TCRdb reprocessed the immunoSEQ multiplex PCR reads with MiXCR, giving one entry per CDR3 protein. The sample carries approximately 170,000 distinct CDR3 sequences, about 93% recorded once. Sample: CD4+ T cells from PBMCs. The receptors here all came from a human donor in good health. Both conserved end residues are part of each CDR3. The D gene is left open where the match is weak. Rows may omit the clone size; those that give it use once, few, many or a size class.

>TRBV7-8|NA|NA|TRBJ2-5
CASSSDAETQYF
TGTGCCAGCAGCTCGGACGCAGAGACCCAGTACTTC
>TRBV3-1|NA|TRBD2|TRBJ2-5
CASSQVGLAGGGTQYF
TGTGCCAGCAGCCAAGTGGGACTAGCGGGGGGTGGGACCCAGTACTTC
>TRBV3-1|NA|TRBD2|TRBJ2-3
CASSQVLAADTQYF
TGTGCCAGCAGCCAAGTACTAGCGGCAGATACGCAGTATTTT
>TRBV29-1|once|NA|TRBJ2-7
CSVVIGSPSYEQYF
TGCAGCGTTGTTATCGGCAGCCCGTCCTACGAGCAGTACTTC
>TRBV20-1|NA|TRBD1|TRBJ2-7
CSAGTGGTYEQYF
TGCAGTGCTGGGACAGGGGGAACCTACGAGCAGTACTTC
>TRBV5-1|NA|TRBD1|TRBJ1-5
CASSLGQGSDQPQHF
TGCGCCAGCAGCTTGGGACAGGGGTCGGATCAGCCCCAGCATTTT
>TRBV12-3/TRBV12-4|NA|NA|TRBJ2-1
CASSPTLFVKNEQFF
TGCGCCAGCAGTCCGACTCTGTTCGTGAAGAATGAGCAGTTCTTC
>TRBV27|NA|TRBD1|TRBJ2-7
CASSSSGTGIDEQYF
TGTGCCAGCAGTTCATCCGGGACAGGGATCGACGAGCAGTACTTC
>TRBV6-1|NA|NA|TRBJ1-6
CASTLLTVGTNNSPLHF
TGTGCCAGCACCCTACTCACGGTGGGCACAAATAATTCACCCCTCCACTTT
>TRBV3-1|NA|NA|TRBJ1-2
CASSRDTDYGYTF
TGTGCCAGCAGCCGGGACACTGACTATGGCTACACCTTC
>TRBV7-3|NA|NA|TRBJ2-2
CASSFLPYAGELFF
TGTGCCAGCAGCTTCTTACCCTATGCCGGGGAGCTGTTTTTT
>TRBV3-1|NA|TRBD2|TRBJ2-5
CASSQGQRGYQETQYF
TGTGCCAGCAGCCAAGGCCAGCGGGGGTACCAAGAGACCCAGTACTTC
>TRBV2|NA|TRBD2|TRBJ2-1
CASRGAGGPGNEQFF
TGTGCCAGCAGGGGAGCGGGGGGGCCGGGGAATGAGCAGTTCTTC
>TRBV12-3/TRBV12-4|NA|NA|TRBJ1-1
CASSFWQDPPVMNTEAFF
TGTGCCAGCAGTTTCTGGCAGGACCCTCCAGTTATGAACACTGAAGCTTTCTTT
>TRBV19|NA|NA|TRBJ2-6
CASSILDSGANVLTF
TGTGCCAGTAGTATTTTGGACTCTGGGGCCAACGTCCTGACTTTC
>TRBV5-1|NA|NA|TRBJ2-3
CASSPISGVSTDTQYF
TGCGCCAGCAGCCCTATCTCGGGGGTCAGCACAGATACGCAGTATTTT
>TRBV5-6|NA|NA|TRBJ1-2
CASSSGPYGYTF
TGTGCCAGCAGCTCGGGACCCTATGGCTACACCTTC
>TRBV3-1|NA|TRBD2|TRBJ2-1
CASSQFYGTTHNEQFF
TGTGCCAGCAGCCAATTTTACGGGACTACCCACAATGAGCAGTTCTTC
>TRBV4-2|NA|TRBD1|TRBJ2-5
CASSQVGTGGAETQYF
TGTGCCAGCAGCCAAGTGGGGACAGGGGGAGCGGAGACCCAGTACTTC
>TRBV7-2|NA|TRBD2|TRBJ2-7
CASSVTSGGPFEQYF
TGTGCCAGCAGCGTAACTAGCGGGGGCCCCTTCGAGCAGTACTTC
>TRBV6-2/TRBV6-3|NA|TRBD1|TRBJ2-3
CASSYSGTGSTDTQYF
TGTGCCAGCAGCTATTCCGGGACAGGGAGCACAGATACGCAGTATTTT
>TRBV20-1|NA|NA|TRBJ2-4
CSASGADIQYF
TGCAGTGCTAGTGGCGCGGACATTCAGTACTTC
>TRBV24-1|NA|TRBD1|TRBJ2-7
CATSEGQGAREQYF
TGTGCCACCAGTGAGGGACAGGGGGCGCGTGAGCAGTACTTC
>TRBV6-1|once|TRBD1|TRBJ1-2
CASRQGGAYGYTF
TGTGCCAGCAGACAGGGGGGTGCCTATGGCTACACCTTC
>TRBV12-3/TRBV12-4|NA|NA|TRBJ2-5
CASSRSDSPRETQYF
TGTGCCAGCAGCCGTTCGGACTCACCCAGAGAGACCCAGTACTTC
>TRBV20-1|NA|TRBD1|TRBJ2-5
CSAAPAGGNKETQYF
TGCAGTGCGGCACCAGCAGGGGGTAACAAGGAGACCCAGTACTTC
>TRBV3-1|NA|NA|TRBJ2-6
CATSGRSSGANVLTF
TGTGCCACTTCAGGACGGAGCTCTGGGGCCAACGTCCTGACTTTC
>TRBV13|NA|TRBD1|TRBJ1-6
CASSTGTGGNSPLHF
TGTGCCAGCAGCACCGGGACAGGGGGTAATTCACCCCTCCACTTT
>TRBV19|NA|TRBD1|TRBJ2-5
CASSGPGTGQETQYF
TGTGCCAGTAGTGGACCCGGGACAGGCCAAGAGACCCAGTACTTC
>TRBV5-6|NA|NA|TRBJ2-1
CASSPSWGPYNEQFF
TGTGCCAGCAGCCCCTCCTGGGGTCCCTACAATGAGCAGTTCTTC
>TRBV5-1|once|NA|TRBJ1-6
CASSLLGQESPLHF
TGCGCCAGCAGCTTGTTGGGACAAGAGTCACCCCTCCACTTT
>TRBV18|NA|NA|TRBJ2-2
CASSPAQHTGELFF
TGTGCCAGCTCACCGGCGCAGCACACCGGGGAGCTGTTTTTT
>TRBV10-1|NA|NA|TRBJ2-3
CASSVGGDTDTQYF
TGCGCCAGCAGTGTGGGAGGTGACACAGATACGCAGTATTTT
>TRBV6-6|NA|NA|TRBJ1-4
CASSYRSSNEKLFF
TGTGCCAGCAGTTATCGGTCAAGTAATGAAAAACTGTTTTTT
>TRBV19|once|NA|TRBJ2-3
CASSVWGDTQYF
TGTGCCAGTAGTGTCTGGGGGGATACGCAGTATTTT
>TRBV3-1|NA|TRBD1|TRBJ2-7
CASSGDSAYEQYF
TGTGCCAGCAGTGGGGACAGTGCCTACGAGCAGTACTTC
>TRBV2|NA|TRBD2|TRBJ2-5
CASSEGLAGQETQYF
TGTGCCAGCAGTGAAGGGTTAGCGGGGCAAGAGACCCAGTACTTC
>TRBV18|NA|TRBD1|TRBJ1-1
CASSTGQVDTEAFF
TGTGCCAGCTCAACGGGACAGGTTGACACTGAAGCTTTCTTT
>TRBV3-1|NA|NA|TRBJ1-5
CASSQDLGFNQPQHF
TGTGCCAGCAGCCAAGATTTGGGGTTTAATCAGCCCCAGCATTTT
>TRBV30|NA|TRBD1|TRBJ1-2
CAFYRGHYGYTF
TGTGCCTTTTACAGGGGACACTATGGCTACACCTTC
>TRBV2|NA|NA|TRBJ1-6
CASSEGPWEGINSPLHF
TGTGCCAGCAGTGAAGGGCCATGGGAGGGGATTAATTCACCCCTCCACTTT
>TRBV6-2/TRBV6-3|NA|NA|TRBJ2-2
CASSGQGVGELFF
TGTGCCAGCAGCGGGCAGGGTGTCGGGGAGCTGTTTTTT
>TRBV10-3|NA|TRBD1|TRBJ1-2
CAIRGTGTYGYTF
TGTGCCATCAGGGGGACAGGCACCTATGGCTACACCTTC
>TRBV7-2|NA|TRBD1|TRBJ1-5
CASSLTGEQPQHF
TGTGCCAGCAGCCTGACAGGGGAGCAGCCCCAGCATTTT
>TRBV7-8|NA|NA|TRBJ1-2
CASSLRAYYGYTF
TGTGCCAGCAGCTTAAGGGCCTACTATGGCTACACCTTC
>TRBV15|NA|TRBD1|TRBJ1-4
CATSRDLYRGGPTNEKLFF
TGTGCCACCAGCAGAGACCTATACAGGGGGGGCCCAACTAATGAAAAACTGTTTTTT